This is a list of T cell receptor beta chains from one sample in a study of response to subunit inactivated influenza vaccine. TCRdb fed the RT-PCR reads into MiXCR, producing one record per CDR3 protein. The table records more than 700,000 distinct CDR3 sequences, over 20% of them present only once. Sequenced here: PBMCs from blood, sampled 5 days after vaccination. The receptors here all came from a man in his fifties who received an inactivated influenza vaccine. CDR3s include the opening cysteine and the closing phenylalanine or tryptophan. D genes are given only for firm matches. Clone size is not always given. Where it is, it says once, few, many or a class for expanded clones.

abundance	d_gene	v_gene	j_gene	CDR3nt	CDR3aa
few	TRBD1	TRBV9	TRBJ1-6	TGTGCCAGCAGCGGAGAACAGGGGGGATCTTCACCCCTCCACTTT	CASSGEQGGSSPLHF
few	NA	TRBV7-9	TRBJ1-2	TGTGCCAGCAGCTCCGAGGCCGTCAGGGTAGGGTATGGCTACACCTTC	CASSSEAVRVGYGYTF
few	NA	TRBV12-3/TRBV12-4	TRBJ1-3	TGTGCCAGCAGCCGGGGAACAAGCTCTGGAAACACCATATATTTT	CASSRGTSSGNTIYF
NA	NA	TRBV11-2	TRBJ2-2	TGTGCCAGCGGCCTAGGGGGACTGGCGAACACCGGGGAGCTGTTTTTT	CASGLGGLANTGELFF
few	NA	TRBV5-4	TRBJ2-1	TGTGCCAGCAGCTCAACATCACAAGACTTTTACAATGAGCAGTTCTTC	CASSSTSQDFYNEQFF
NA	NA	TRBV15	TRBJ2-5	TGTGCCACCAGCAGAGAGGGGGTGGGAGAGACCCAGTACTTC	CATSREGVGETQYF
NA	NA	TRBV20-1	TRBJ2-7	TGCAGTGCTAACACACAGGGGGGGCAAAGCTACGAGCAGTACTTC	CSANTQGGQSYEQYF
NA	NA	TRBV12-5	TRBJ2-5	TGTGCTAGTGGTTTGATTGGGACGCCGTACTTC	CASGLIGTPYF
NA	NA	TRBV5-4	TRBJ1-5	TGTGCCAGCAGCTCGGCTGGGCGGAATCAGCCCCAGCATTTT	CASSSAGRNQPQHF
NA	TRBD1	TRBV7-2	TRBJ1-2	TGTGCCAGCAGCCGAGGGGGGACAGGGGCGACTACTGGCTACACCTTC	CASSRGGTGATTGYTF
NA	NA	TRBV7-8	TRBJ2-6	TGTGCCAGCAGCTCGCCGACTAGCTCTGGGGCCAACGTCCTGACTTTC	CASSSPTSSGANVLTF
once	NA	TRBV13	TRBJ2-7	TGTGCCAGCAGCCCAGGGCCAGGGGTGCTCTCCTACGAGCAGTACTTC	CASSPGPGVLSYEQYF
NA	TRBD2	TRBV12-3/TRBV12-4	TRBJ2-1	TGTGCCAGCATCCCCCCGGCCGGGGGGAGGTCGGCCTCCTACAATGAGCAGTTCTTC	CASIPPAGGRSASYNEQFF
NA	NA	TRBV7-2	TRBJ2-3	TGTGCCAGCAGCCCCTCCGGGACAACCGGGAAGTATTTT	CASSPSGTTGKYF
NA	NA	TRBV5-1	TRBJ2-5	TGCGCCAGCAGCTTTCGCCGAGGAGAGACCCAGTACTTC	CASSFRRGETQYF
few	NA	TRBV20-1	TRBJ1-5	TGCAGTGCACAGACCCCTCTGAGTAGCAATCAGCCCCAGCATTTT	CSAQTPLSSNQPQHF
NA	NA	TRBV6-1	TRBJ2-1	TGTGCCAGCAGTGAACTCGATGAGCAGTTCTTC	CASSELDEQFF
few	TRBD1	TRBV5-1	TRBJ2-1	TGCGCCAGCAACACACGGGACAGCTCCTACAATGAGCAGTTCTTC	CASNTRDSSYNEQFF
NA	TRBD1	TRBV5-1	TRBJ2-3	TGCGCCAGCAGCTTGGAAGGTTTTGGGACAGTTACGCAGTATTTT	CASSLEGFGTVTQYF
NA	NA	TRBV12-3/TRBV12-4	TRBJ1-2	TGTGCCAGCAGCCGGGGACGCTACTACACCTTC	CASSRGRYYTF
NA	TRBD2	TRBV7-9	TRBJ2-1	TGTGCCAGCAGCTTAAATCCCCTAGCGGGAGGTGGTGAGCAGTTCTTC	CASSLNPLAGGGEQFF
few	TRBD1	TRBV11-2	TRBJ2-2	TGTGCCAGCAGCTTCGGACAGGGTTGGACCGGGGAGCTGTTTTTT	CASSFGQGWTGELFF
few	NA	TRBV29-1	TRBJ2-1	TGCAGCGTTGAAACTAGACTCTCCTACAATGAGCAGTTCTTC	CSVETRLSYNEQFF
few	NA	TRBV4-1	TRBJ1-4	TGCGCCAGTGCCGTCTGGTTCGGTGATGAAAAACTGTTTTTT	CASAVWFGDEKLFF
NA	TRBD1	TRBV27	TRBJ2-7	TGTGCCAGCAGTTACCTCGGGACAGGGTCCCACGAGCAGTACTTC	CASSYLGTGSHEQYF
NA	NA	TRBV15	TRBJ1-2	TGTGCCACCAGTACCGGCCCCTATGGCTACACCTTC	CATSTGPYGYTF
NA	TRBD2	TRBV20-1	TRBJ2-1	TGCAGTGCTATGGCACTAACTAGCGGGGGGGACAATGAGCAGTTCTTC	CSAMALTSGGDNEQFF
NA	NA	TRBV7-8	TRBJ2-7	TGTGCCAGCAGCCCCCACGCTCGAAGCTACGAGCAGTACTTC	CASSPHARSYEQYF
NA	TRBD2	TRBV12-3/TRBV12-4	TRBJ2-1	TGTGCCAGCAGTGGGACGGGAGGCTCCTACAATGAGCAGTTCTTC	CASSGTGGSYNEQFF
few	NA	TRBV10-1	TRBJ2-5	TGCGCCAGCAGTGATCACAAGGGCCAGATACAAGAGACCCAGTACTTC	CASSDHKGQIQETQYF
many	NA	TRBV7-2	TRBJ1-3	TGTGCCAGCAGCTTAGTCCACAGTGCTGGAAACACCATATATTTT	CASSLVHSAGNTIYF
NA	TRBD2	TRBV20-1	TRBJ2-2	TGCAGTGCTAGGGTCCGGTACGGCGGGAGAATGGGGACCGGGGAGCTGTTTTTT	CSARVRYGGRMGTGELFF
NA	TRBD1	TRBV28	TRBJ1-6	TGTGCCAGCAGCCGGGACAGATTTAATTCACCCCTCCACTTT	CASSRDRFNSPLHF
few	NA	TRBV20-1	TRBJ2-5	TGCAGTGCTAGTTCACAGAGGTTATCGGAGACCCAGTACTTC	CSASSQRLSETQYF
NA	NA	TRBV5-1	TRBJ2-7	TGCGCCAGCAGCCTCGCCACAAGTCGGCCCGGCGAGCAGTACTTC	CASSLATSRPGEQYF
NA	NA	TRBV6-2/TRBV6-3	TRBJ2-7	TGTGCCAGCGGGAATAGGGGAAACCACGAGCAGTACTTC	CASGNRGNHEQYF
NA	NA	TRBV6-2/TRBV6-3	TRBJ1-5	TGTGCCAGCACCCTCCCAGGGAAACAGCCCCAGCATTTT	CASTLPGKQPQHF
many	TRBD1	TRBV12-3/TRBV12-4	TRBJ1-1	TGTGCCAGCAGCCTTGGGACAGGATTGGAAGCTTTCTTT	CASSLGTGLEAFF
few	NA	TRBV7-6	TRBJ2-1	TGTGCCAGCAGCTTATCTTTGGGATACTCCCCTAATGAGCAGTTCTTC	CASSLSLGYSPNEQFF
NA	NA	TRBV5-6	TRBJ2-3	TGTGCCAGCAGCCAAACAACCATGCGGCGCACAGATACGCAGTATTTT	CASSQTTMRRTDTQYF
few	NA	TRBV6-6	TRBJ1-5	TGTGCCGGCGGGAGGTATAGCAATCAGCCCCAGCATTTT	CAGGRYSNQPQHF
few	TRBD2	TRBV12-3/TRBV12-4	TRBJ2-2	TGTGCCAGCAGTACTAGCGGGGGGAACACCGGGGAGCTGTTTTTT	CASSTSGGNTGELFF
NA	NA	TRBV4-2	TRBJ2-1	TGTGCCAGCAGCCGAGCGGTACCTGGGCTAAATGAGCAGTTCTTC	CASSRAVPGLNEQFF
few	NA	TRBV12-3/TRBV12-4	TRBJ2-5	TGTGCCAGCAGCGCTGTCGGGGGAAGGGAGACCCAGTACTTC	CASSAVGGRETQYF
few	NA	TRBV20-1	TRBJ2-5	TGCAGTGCTAGACCCCCGGGAGAAGGGGCCCAGTACTTC	CSARPPGEGAQYF